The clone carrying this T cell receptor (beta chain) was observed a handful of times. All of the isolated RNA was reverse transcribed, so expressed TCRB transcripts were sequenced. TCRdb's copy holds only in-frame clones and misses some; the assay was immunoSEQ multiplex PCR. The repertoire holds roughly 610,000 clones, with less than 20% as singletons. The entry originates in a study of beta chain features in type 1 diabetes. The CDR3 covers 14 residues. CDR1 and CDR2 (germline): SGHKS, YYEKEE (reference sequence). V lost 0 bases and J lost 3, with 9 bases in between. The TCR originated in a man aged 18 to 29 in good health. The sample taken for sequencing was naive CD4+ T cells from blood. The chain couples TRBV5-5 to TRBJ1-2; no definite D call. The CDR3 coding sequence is TGTGCCAGCAGCTTGGCTCAGAACCACTATGGCTACACCTTC. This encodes CASSLAQNHYGYTF.